This TCR beta chain is drawn from a study of T cell responses to AZD1222 COVID-19 vaccine. Study-wide findings and caveats: Spike-spanning, vaccine-associated CD4 TCRs were dominant at 160-218 and 743-854. Epitopes outside B.1.351 and B.1.1.7 mutated regions reportedly drew nearly half of spike TCRs.

This clone was detected only once. Antigen specificity is unknown. V shed 6 bases and J shed 4 bases, with 18 bases lying between them. The CDR3 sequence is 15 residues long. Looked up from germline, CDR1 is MNHEY and CDR2 is SVGAGI. TCRdb keeps only in-frame clones here, not all; method: immunoSEQ multiplex PCR. The data contain some 180,000 clones, approximately 90% of them singletons. The clonotype was recovered from an adult who received the MenACWY meningococcal vaccine as a control. This chain uses TRBV6-5 with TRBJ1-2, with D perhaps TRBD1 (6 bases). This specimen consisted of peripheral blood, obtained 28 days after the second dose of the MenACWY control vaccine. Here the CDR3 reads CASRLKSGATYGYTF. As DNA, the CDR3 is TGTGCCAGCAGGTTGAAGTCGGGGGCAACCTATGGCTACACCTTC.